This T cell receptor (beta chain) originates from a study of blood T cell repertoires in COVID-19. Study context: Samples taken during acute and convalescent COVID-19 were collected in the United States, Italy and Spain.

The CDR3 is 16 residues long. Per the germline V gene, CDR1 is SEHNR and CDR2 is FQNEAQ (reference sequence). Deletions cut 5 bases from V and 8 bases from J, with 23 bases between. In the authors' methods: Estimates of nucleated cell counts were drawn from the amplification of reference gene primers. Sequencing was performed with immunoSEQ multiplex PCR; in TCRdb, only in-frame clones are kept and a portion is missing. V and J calls and clone size come straight from that table; D and trimming were deduced from the DNA. The table lists under 75,000 clones, about 80% of them singletons. The chain uses TRBV7-9 and TRBJ2-3; D might be TRBD1 (7 bases). The source of this sequence is a man aged 70 or older who had recovered from COVID-19. The specimen sequenced was peripheral blood. CDR3 nucleotides: TGTGCCAGCAGCCCAAGAGGTGGCAGGGGGGCCCTTACGCAGTATTTT. Translated, it gives CASSPRGGRGALTQYF.